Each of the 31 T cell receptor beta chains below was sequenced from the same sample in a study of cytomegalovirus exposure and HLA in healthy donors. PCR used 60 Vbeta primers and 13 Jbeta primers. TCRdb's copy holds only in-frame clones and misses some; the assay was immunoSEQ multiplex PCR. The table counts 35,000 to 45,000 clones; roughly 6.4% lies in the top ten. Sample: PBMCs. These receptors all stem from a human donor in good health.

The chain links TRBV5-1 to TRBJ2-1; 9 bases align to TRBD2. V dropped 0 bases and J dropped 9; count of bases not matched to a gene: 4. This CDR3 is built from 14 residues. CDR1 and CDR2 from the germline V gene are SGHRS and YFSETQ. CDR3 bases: TGCGCCAGCAGCTTGGAGGGGACTAGCATTGAGCAGTTCTTC. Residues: CASSLEGTSIEQFF.

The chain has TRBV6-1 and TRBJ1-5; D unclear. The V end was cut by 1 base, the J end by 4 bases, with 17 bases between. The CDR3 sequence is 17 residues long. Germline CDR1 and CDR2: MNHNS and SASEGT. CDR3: CASSEDFDLMRNQPQHF. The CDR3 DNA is TGTGCCAGCAGTGAAGACTTTGACTTAATGAGGAATCAGCCCCAGCATTTT.

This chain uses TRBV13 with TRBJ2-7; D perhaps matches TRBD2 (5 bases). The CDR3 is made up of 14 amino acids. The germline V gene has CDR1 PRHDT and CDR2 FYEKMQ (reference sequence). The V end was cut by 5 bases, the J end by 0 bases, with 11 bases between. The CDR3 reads CASSPIGISYEQYF. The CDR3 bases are TGTGCCAGCAGCCCCATCGGGATCTCCTACGAGCAGTACTTC.

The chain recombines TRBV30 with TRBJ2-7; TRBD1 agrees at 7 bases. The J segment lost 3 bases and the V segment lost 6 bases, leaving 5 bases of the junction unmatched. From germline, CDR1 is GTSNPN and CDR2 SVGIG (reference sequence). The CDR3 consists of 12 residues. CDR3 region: CACRDRVYEQYF. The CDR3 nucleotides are TGTGCCTGCCGGGACAGAGTCTACGAGCAGTACTTC.

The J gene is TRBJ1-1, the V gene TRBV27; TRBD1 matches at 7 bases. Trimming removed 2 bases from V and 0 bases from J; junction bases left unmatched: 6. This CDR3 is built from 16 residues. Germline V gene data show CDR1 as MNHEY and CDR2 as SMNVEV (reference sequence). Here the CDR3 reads CASSLGGGRVNTEAFF. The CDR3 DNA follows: TGTGCCAGCAGTTTAGGAGGGGGCAGAGTGAACACTGAAGCTTTCTTT.

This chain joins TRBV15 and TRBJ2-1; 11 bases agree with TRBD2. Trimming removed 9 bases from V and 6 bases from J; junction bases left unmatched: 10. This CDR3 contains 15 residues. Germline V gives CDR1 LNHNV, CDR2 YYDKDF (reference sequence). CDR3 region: CATGRISGGANEQFF. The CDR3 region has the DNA TGTGCCACAGGTCGGATTAGCGGGGGGGCCAATGAGCAGTTCTTC.

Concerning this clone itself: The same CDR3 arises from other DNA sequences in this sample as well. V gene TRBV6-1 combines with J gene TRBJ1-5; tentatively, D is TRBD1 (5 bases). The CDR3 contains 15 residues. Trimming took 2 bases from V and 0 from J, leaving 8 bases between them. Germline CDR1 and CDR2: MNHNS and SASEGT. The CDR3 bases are TGTGCCAGCAGTGAATTCGGGGGTAGCAATCAGCCCCAGCATTTT. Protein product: CASSEFGGSNQPQHF.

The CDR3 coding sequence is TGTGCCAGCAGCGTAACAGGATACACTGAAGCTTTCTTT. Its protein product is CASSVTGYTEAFF. The rearrangement links TRBV9 to TRBJ1-1; weak D call: TRBD1 (5 bases). The CDR3 totals 13 residues. The V and J ends lost 1 base and 3 bases respectively, with 7 bases between them. The germline CDR1 and CDR2 sequences are SGDLS and YYNGEE.

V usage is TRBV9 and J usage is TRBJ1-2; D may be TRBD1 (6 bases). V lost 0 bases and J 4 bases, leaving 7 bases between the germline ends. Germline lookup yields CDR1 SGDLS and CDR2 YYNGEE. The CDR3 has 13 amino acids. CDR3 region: CASSVEGVYGYTF. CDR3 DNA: TGTGCCAGCAGCGTAGAGGGGGTCTATGGCTACACCTTC. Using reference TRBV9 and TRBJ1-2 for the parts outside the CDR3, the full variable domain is DSGVTQTPKHLITATGQRVTLRCSPRSGDLSVYWYQQSLDQGLQFLIQYYNGEERAKGNILERFSAQQFPDLHSELNLSSLELGDSALYFCASSVEGVYGYTFGSGTRLTVV.

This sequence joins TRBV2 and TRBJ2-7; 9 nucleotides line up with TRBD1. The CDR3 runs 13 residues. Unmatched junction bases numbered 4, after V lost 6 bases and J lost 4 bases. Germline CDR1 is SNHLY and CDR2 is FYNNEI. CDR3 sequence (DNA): TGTGCCAGCAGGGGACAGGGAAGGTACGAGCAGTACTTC. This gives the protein CASRGQGRYEQYF.

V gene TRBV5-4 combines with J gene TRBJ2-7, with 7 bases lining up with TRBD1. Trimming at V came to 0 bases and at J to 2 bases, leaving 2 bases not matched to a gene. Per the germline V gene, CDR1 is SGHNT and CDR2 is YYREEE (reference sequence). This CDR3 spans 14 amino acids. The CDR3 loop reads CASSLAGTAYEQYF. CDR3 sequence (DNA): TGTGCCAGCAGCTTGGCGGGGACAGCCTACGAGCAGTACTTC.

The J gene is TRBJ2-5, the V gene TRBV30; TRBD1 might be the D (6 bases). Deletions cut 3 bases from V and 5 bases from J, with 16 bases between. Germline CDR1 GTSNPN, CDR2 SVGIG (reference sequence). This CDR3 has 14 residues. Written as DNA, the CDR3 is TGTGCCTGGAGGAGACCCTTACAGGGCGAGACCCAGTACTTC. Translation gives CAWRRPLQGETQYF.

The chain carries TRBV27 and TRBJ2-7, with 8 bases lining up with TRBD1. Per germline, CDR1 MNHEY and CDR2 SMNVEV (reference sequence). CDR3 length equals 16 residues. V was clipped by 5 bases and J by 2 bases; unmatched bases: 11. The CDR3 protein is CASSLEPGTGPYEQYF. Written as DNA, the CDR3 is TGTGCCAGCAGTCTCGAGCCCGGGACAGGACCCTACGAGCAGTACTTC.

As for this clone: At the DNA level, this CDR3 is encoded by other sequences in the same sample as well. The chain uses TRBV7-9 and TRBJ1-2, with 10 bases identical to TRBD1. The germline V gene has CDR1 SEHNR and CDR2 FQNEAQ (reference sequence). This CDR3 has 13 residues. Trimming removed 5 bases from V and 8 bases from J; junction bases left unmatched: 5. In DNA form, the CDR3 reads TGTGCCAGCAGCCTAGGACAGGGGGACGGCTACACCTTC. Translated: CASSLGQGDGYTF.

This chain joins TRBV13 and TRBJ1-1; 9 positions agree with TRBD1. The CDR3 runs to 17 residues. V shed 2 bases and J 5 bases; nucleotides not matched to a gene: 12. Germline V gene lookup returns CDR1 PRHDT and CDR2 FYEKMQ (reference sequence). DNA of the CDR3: TGTGCCAGCAGCTTAAAGGGACAGGGTGTTATGGGGACTGAAGCTTTCTTT. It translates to CASSLKGQGVMGTEAFF.

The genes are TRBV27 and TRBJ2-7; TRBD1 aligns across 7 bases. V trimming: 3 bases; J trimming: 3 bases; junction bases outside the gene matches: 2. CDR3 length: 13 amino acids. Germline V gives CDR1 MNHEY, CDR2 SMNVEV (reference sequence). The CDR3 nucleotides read TGTGCCAGCAGTTTCCGGACAGGCTACGAGCAGTACTTC. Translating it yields CASSFRTGYEQYF.

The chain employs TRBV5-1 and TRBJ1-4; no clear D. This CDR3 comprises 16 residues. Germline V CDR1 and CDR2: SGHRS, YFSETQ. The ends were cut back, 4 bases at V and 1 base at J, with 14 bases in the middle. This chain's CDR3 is CASSPRGPGTNEKLFF. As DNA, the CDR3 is TGCGCCAGCAGCCCCCGGGGTCCCGGAACTAATGAAAAACTGTTTTTT.

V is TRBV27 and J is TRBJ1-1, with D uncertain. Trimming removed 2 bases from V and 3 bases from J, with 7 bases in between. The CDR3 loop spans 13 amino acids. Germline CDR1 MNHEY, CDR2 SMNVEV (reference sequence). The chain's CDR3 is CASSLVGDTEAFF. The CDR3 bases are TGTGCCAGCAGTTTAGTAGGAGACACTGAAGCTTTCTTT.

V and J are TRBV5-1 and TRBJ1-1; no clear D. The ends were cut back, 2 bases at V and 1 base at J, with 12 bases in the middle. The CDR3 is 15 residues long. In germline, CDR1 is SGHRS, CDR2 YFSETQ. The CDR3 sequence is CASSLAAGGNTEAFF. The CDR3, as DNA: TGCGCCAGCAGCTTAGCGGCAGGAGGGAACACTGAAGCTTTCTTT. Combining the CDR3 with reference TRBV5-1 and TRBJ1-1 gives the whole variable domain KAGVTQTPRYLIKTRGQQVTLSCSPISGHRSVSWYQQTPGQGLQFLFEYFSETQRNKGNFPGRFSGRQFSNSRSEMNVSTLELGDSALYLCASSLAAGGNTEAFFGQGTRLTVV.

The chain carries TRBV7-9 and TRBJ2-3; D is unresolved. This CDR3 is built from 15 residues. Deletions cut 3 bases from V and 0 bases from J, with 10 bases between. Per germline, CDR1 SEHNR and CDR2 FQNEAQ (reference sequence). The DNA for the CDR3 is TGTGCCAGCAGCTTTTTCCTCTCTAGCACAGATACGCAGTATTTT. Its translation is CASSFFLSSTDTQYF. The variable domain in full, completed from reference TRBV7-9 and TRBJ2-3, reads DTGVSQNPRHKITKRGQNVTFRCDPISEHNRLYWYRQTLGQGPEFLTYFQNEAQLEKSRLLSDRFSAERPKGSFSTLEIQRTEQGDSAMYLCASSFFLSSTDTQYFGPGTRLTVL.

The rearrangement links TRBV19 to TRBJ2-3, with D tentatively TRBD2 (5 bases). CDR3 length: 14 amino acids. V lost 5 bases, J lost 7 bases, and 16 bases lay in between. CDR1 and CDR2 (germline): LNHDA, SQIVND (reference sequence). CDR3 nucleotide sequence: TGTGCCAGTAGTCTCCCCGGCGGGTCAAATACGCAGTATTTT. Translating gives CASSLPGGSNTQYF.

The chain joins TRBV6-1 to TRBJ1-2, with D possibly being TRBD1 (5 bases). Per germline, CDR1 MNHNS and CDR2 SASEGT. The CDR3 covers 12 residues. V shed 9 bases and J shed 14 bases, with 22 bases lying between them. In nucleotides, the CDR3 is TGTGCCAGTGGCCTAGGGGAAAATGGCCAAACCTTC. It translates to CASGLGENGQTF.

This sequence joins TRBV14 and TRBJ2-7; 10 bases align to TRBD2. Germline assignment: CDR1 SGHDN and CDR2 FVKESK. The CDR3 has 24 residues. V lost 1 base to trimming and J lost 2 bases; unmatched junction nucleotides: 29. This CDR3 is CASSQVGIEGAGLAGASLPYEQYF. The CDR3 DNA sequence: TGTGCCAGCAGCCAAGTTGGGATCGAGGGGGCCGGTCTAGCGGGGGCCTCCTTACCCTACGAGCAGTACTTC.

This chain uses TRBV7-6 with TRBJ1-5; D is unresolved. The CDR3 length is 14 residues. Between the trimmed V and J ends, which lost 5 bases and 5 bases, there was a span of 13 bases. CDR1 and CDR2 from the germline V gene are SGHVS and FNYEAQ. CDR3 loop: CASSPGGGDQPQHF. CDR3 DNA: TGTGCCAGCAGCCCAGGAGGAGGTGATCAGCCCCAGCATTTT.

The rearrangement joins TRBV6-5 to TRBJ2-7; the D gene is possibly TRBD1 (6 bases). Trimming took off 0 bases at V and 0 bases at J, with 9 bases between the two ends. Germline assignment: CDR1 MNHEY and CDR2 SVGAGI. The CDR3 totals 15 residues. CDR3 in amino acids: CASSYSTGSSYEQYF. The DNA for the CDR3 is TGTGCCAGCAGTTACTCCACAGGGTCCTCCTACGAGCAGTACTTC.

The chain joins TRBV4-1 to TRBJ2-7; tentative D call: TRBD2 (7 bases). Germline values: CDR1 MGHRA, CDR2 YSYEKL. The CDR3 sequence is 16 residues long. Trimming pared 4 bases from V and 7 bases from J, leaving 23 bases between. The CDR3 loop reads CASSPYVRGAGCEQYF. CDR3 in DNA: TGCGCCAGCAGCCCATATGTACGGGGGGCTGGTTGTGAGCAGTACTTC.

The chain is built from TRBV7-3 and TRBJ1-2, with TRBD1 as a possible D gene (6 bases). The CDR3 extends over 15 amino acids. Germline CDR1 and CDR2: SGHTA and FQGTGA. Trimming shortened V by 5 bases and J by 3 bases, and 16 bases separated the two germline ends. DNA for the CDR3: TGTGCCAGCAGCCCAAGGGCTGGGACACACTATGGCTACACCTTC. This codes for CASSPRAGTHYGYTF.

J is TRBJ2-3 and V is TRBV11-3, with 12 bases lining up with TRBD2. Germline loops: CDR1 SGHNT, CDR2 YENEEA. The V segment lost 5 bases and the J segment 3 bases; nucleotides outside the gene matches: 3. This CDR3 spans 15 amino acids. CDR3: CASSLTSGGTDTQYF. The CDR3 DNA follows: TGTGCCAGCAGCCTGACTAGCGGGGGAACAGATACGCAGTATTTT.

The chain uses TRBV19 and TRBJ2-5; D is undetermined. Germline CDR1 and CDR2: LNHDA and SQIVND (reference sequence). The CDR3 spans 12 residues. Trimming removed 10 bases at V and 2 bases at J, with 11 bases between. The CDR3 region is CATLSDQETQYF. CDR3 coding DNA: TGTGCCACTTTGTCAGATCAAGAGACCCAGTACTTC.

This CDR3 reads CAWSVRGSVDTQYF. Here the CDR3 DNA reads TGTGCCTGGAGTGTACGGGGGAGCGTAGATACGCAGTATTTT. This sequence joins TRBV30 and TRBJ2-3; TRBD2 might be the D (6 bases). In germline, CDR1 is GTSNPN, CDR2 SVGIG (reference sequence). V was pared by 0 bases and J by 5 bases, with 12 bases between. CDR3 length equals 14 residues.

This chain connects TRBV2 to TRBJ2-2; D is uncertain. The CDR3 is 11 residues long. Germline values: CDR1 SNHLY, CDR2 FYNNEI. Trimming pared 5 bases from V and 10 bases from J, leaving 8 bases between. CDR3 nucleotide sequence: TGTGCCAGCAGTCTAGGCCCGGAGCTGTTTTTT. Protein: CASSLGPELFF.